This is a list of T cell receptor beta chains from one sample in a study of blood T cell repertoires in COVID-19. Assay used: immunoSEQ multiplex PCR; TCRdb lists only in-frame clones, some missing. The sample consists of under 400,000 clones, just over 85% of them appearing once. Sequenced sample: PBMCs or T cells enriched from blood (not recorded which). These receptors all stem from a woman aged 40 to 50 with acute COVID-19. Both conserved end residues are part of each CDR3. The order of the fields is clone size, V gene, D gene, J gene, CDR3 DNA, CDR3 protein. A D gene is named only where the DNA matches it firmly. For some rows the clone size is stated as once, few or many, or as a class when expanded; others skip it.

clone size: NA
V gene: TRBV7-6
D gene: NA
J gene: TRBJ2-1
CDR3 DNA: TGTGCCAGCAGCCCGGACTATAGCTCCTACAATGAGCAGTTCTTC
CDR3 protein: CASSPDYSSYNEQFF

clone size: NA
V gene: TRBV5-1
D gene: NA
J gene: TRBJ1-1
CDR3 DNA: TGCGCCAGCAGCTTGAATTCCAGGGTCGTTGAAGCTTTCTTT
CDR3 protein: CASSLNSRVVEAFF

clone size: NA
V gene: TRBV28
D gene: NA
J gene: TRBJ1-1
CDR3 DNA: TGTGCCAGCAGTTTCCGCACAGGCTTGCGTACCTTGGGGAACACTGAAGCTTTCTTT
CDR3 protein: CASSFRTGLRTLGNTEAFF

clone size: few
V gene: TRBV6-1
D gene: TRBD1
J gene: TRBJ1-6
CDR3 DNA: TGTGCCAGCAGGGAACAGGGGGCAGGGCGGAGTAATTCACCCCTCCACTTT
CDR3 protein: CASREQGAGRSNSPLHF

clone size: NA
V gene: TRBV7-2
D gene: NA
J gene: TRBJ1-2
CDR3 DNA: TGTGCCAGCAGTTATGGGACAACGAACTATGGCTACACCTTC
CDR3 protein: CASSYGTTNYGYTF

clone size: NA
V gene: TRBV25-1
D gene: TRBD2
J gene: TRBJ2-1
CDR3 DNA: TGTGCCAGCAGTAAAATTCCCGGGACTAGCGTGTACAATGAGCAGTTCTTC
CDR3 protein: CASSKIPGTSVYNEQFF

clone size: NA
V gene: TRBV7-9
D gene: TRBD1
J gene: TRBJ1-1
CDR3 DNA: TGTGCCAGCAGCCCACAGGGGGCGAACACTGAAGCTTTCTTT
CDR3 protein: CASSPQGANTEAFF

clone size: once
V gene: TRBV28
D gene: NA
J gene: TRBJ2-2
CDR3 DNA: TGTGCCAGCAGTTTAGGGTACAAGGGGATCACCGGGGAGCTGTTTTTT
CDR3 protein: CASSLGYKGITGELFF

clone size: NA
V gene: TRBV7-3
D gene: TRBD1
J gene: TRBJ1-6
CDR3 DNA: TGTGCCAGCAGCTTAAGACAGGGATCTTCACCCCTCCACTTT
CDR3 protein: CASSLRQGSSPLHF

clone size: once
V gene: TRBV5-6
D gene: TRBD1
J gene: TRBJ1-5
CDR3 DNA: TGTGCCAGCAGCTTTTTCGACAGGGGAGGCAATCAGCCCCAGCATTTT
CDR3 protein: CASSFFDRGGNQPQHF

clone size: NA
V gene: TRBV3-1/TRBV3-2
D gene: TRBD2
J gene: TRBJ2-1
CDR3 DNA: TGTGCCAGCAGCCAATGGGCGGGGGGCTTCGGCTCCTACAATGAGCAGTTCTTC
CDR3 protein: CASSQWAGGFGSYNEQFF

clone size: once
V gene: TRBV7-2
D gene: TRBD2
J gene: TRBJ2-1
CDR3 DNA: TGTGCCAGCAGCTCTACTAGCGGCTACAATGAGCAGTTCTTC
CDR3 protein: CASSSTSGYNEQFF

clone size: few
V gene: TRBV18
D gene: NA
J gene: TRBJ2-1
CDR3 DNA: TGTGCCAGCTCACCCAGGGTGAATGAGCAGTTCTTC
CDR3 protein: CASSPRVNEQFF

clone size: NA
V gene: TRBV19
D gene: NA
J gene: TRBJ2-1
CDR3 DNA: TGTGCCAGTAGTAGGGACTTCCGAAGCCTTTACAATGAGCAGTTCTTC
CDR3 protein: CASSRDFRSLYNEQFF

clone size: NA
V gene: TRBV2
D gene: NA
J gene: TRBJ1-5
CDR3 DNA: TGTGCCAGCAGTGTGGGTTGGAGTAATCAGCCCCAGCATTTT
CDR3 protein: CASSVGWSNQPQHF

clone size: NA
V gene: TRBV5-1
D gene: NA
J gene: TRBJ2-1
CDR3 DNA: TGCGCCAGCAGCTTTCCATCCAGCTCCTACAATGAGCAGTTCTTC
CDR3 protein: CASSFPSSSYNEQFF

clone size: NA
V gene: TRBV11-2
D gene: TRBD2
J gene: TRBJ2-3
CDR3 DNA: TGTGCCAGCAGTTCGCTAGCGGGGGGGCCGAAAGATACGCAGTATTTT
CDR3 protein: CASSSLAGGPKDTQYF

clone size: NA
V gene: TRBV13
D gene: TRBD1
J gene: TRBJ2-3
CDR3 DNA: TGTGCCAGCAGCTTAGGCCTTAGGGGACAGGGTAAAAGGAAAGGTACGCAGTATTTT
CDR3 protein: CASSLGLRGQGKRKGTQYF

clone size: NA
V gene: TRBV7-2
D gene: NA
J gene: TRBJ2-3
CDR3 DNA: TGTGCCAGCAGCTTAGCGGGAGGAAGCACAGATACGCAGTATTTT
CDR3 protein: CASSLAGGSTDTQYF

clone size: once
V gene: TRBV7-2
D gene: NA
J gene: TRBJ1-2
CDR3 DNA: TGTGCCAGCAGCTCTAGCGGCGGGAACTATGGCTACACCTTC
CDR3 protein: CASSSSGGNYGYTF

clone size: NA
V gene: TRBV9
D gene: NA
J gene: TRBJ1-4
CDR3 DNA: TGTGCCAGCAGCGTAGGAGTCGCAACTAATGAAAAACTGTTTTTT
CDR3 protein: CASSVGVATNEKLFF

clone size: NA
V gene: TRBV5-1
D gene: TRBD2
J gene: TRBJ2-1
CDR3 DNA: TGCGCCAGCAGCAGGGGACTAGCGGACTACAATGAGCAGTTCTTC
CDR3 protein: CASSRGLADYNEQFF

clone size: once
V gene: TRBV9
D gene: NA
J gene: TRBJ2-2
CDR3 DNA: TGTGCCAGCAGGGACAAATACACCGGGGAGCTGTTTTTT
CDR3 protein: CASRDKYTGELFF

clone size: NA
V gene: TRBV16
D gene: NA
J gene: TRBJ2-3
CDR3 DNA: TGTGCCAGCAGCCCCCGACTCACAGATACGCAGTATTTT
CDR3 protein: CASSPRLTDTQYF

clone size: NA
V gene: TRBV7-6
D gene: NA
J gene: TRBJ2-3
CDR3 DNA: TGTGCCAGCAGCTTAGCCCCATTGGGTGCGGGCACAGATACGCAGTATTTT
CDR3 protein: CASSLAPLGAGTDTQYF

clone size: once
V gene: TRBV9
D gene: TRBD1
J gene: TRBJ2-5
CDR3 DNA: TGTGCCAGCAGCGTAGGACAGGGTCAAGAGACCCAGTACTTC
CDR3 protein: CASSVGQGQETQYF

clone size: NA
V gene: TRBV6-9
D gene: TRBD2
J gene: TRBJ2-2
CDR3 DNA: TGTGCCAGCAGTCGTACGACGACTAGCGAGACGAACACCGGGGAGCTGTTTTTT
CDR3 protein: CASSRTTTSETNTGELFF

clone size: few
V gene: TRBV10-3
D gene: TRBD1
J gene: TRBJ1-1
CDR3 DNA: TGTGCCATCAGTGAGTCCCCCGGGACAGCGGGCACTGAAGCTTTCTTT
CDR3 protein: CAISESPGTAGTEAFF

clone size: NA
V gene: TRBV19
D gene: TRBD1
J gene: TRBJ1-6
CDR3 DNA: TGTGCCAGTAGGACAACAGGGGGCCATAATTCACCCCTCCACTTT
CDR3 protein: CASRTTGGHNSPLHF

clone size: NA
V gene: TRBV7-6
D gene: TRBD1
J gene: TRBJ2-3
CDR3 DNA: TGTGCCAGCAGCCGTATTACAGGGGACGGACAAGATACGCAGTATTTT
CDR3 protein: CASSRITGDGQDTQYF

clone size: NA
V gene: TRBV7-6
D gene: NA
J gene: TRBJ2-7
CDR3 DNA: TGTGCCAGCGCCCCTCGGGACAAGACGACCTACGAGCAGTACTTC
CDR3 protein: CASAPRDKTTYEQYF

clone size: NA
V gene: TRBV11-2
D gene: NA
J gene: TRBJ2-7
CDR3 DNA: TGTGCCAGCAGCTTAGACAGGGCCATCTACGAGCAGTACTTC
CDR3 protein: CASSLDRAIYEQYF

clone size: NA
V gene: TRBV4-3
D gene: TRBD2
J gene: TRBJ2-6
CDR3 DNA: TGCGCCAGCAGCCCCCGACATAGCGGGGCGGACTCTGGGGCCAACGTCCTGACTTTC
CDR3 protein: CASSPRHSGADSGANVLTF

clone size: NA
V gene: TRBV3-1/TRBV3-2
D gene: TRBD1
J gene: TRBJ1-1
CDR3 DNA: TGTGCCAGCAGCCAGGCAGGGGGGAACACTGAAGCTTTCTTT
CDR3 protein: CASSQAGGNTEAFF

clone size: NA
V gene: TRBV5-6
D gene: NA
J gene: TRBJ1-5
CDR3 DNA: TGTGCCAGCAGCTTGTTACGGGTCAATCAGCCCCAGCATTTT
CDR3 protein: CASSLLRVNQPQHF

clone size: NA
V gene: TRBV27
D gene: TRBD1
J gene: TRBJ2-7
CDR3 DNA: TGTGCCAGCAGTCCTCGACAGGGGGACGAGCAGTACTTC
CDR3 protein: CASSPRQGDEQYF

clone size: once
V gene: TRBV5-1
D gene: NA
J gene: TRBJ1-1
CDR3 DNA: TGCGCCAGCAGCTTGGCGGGCAGGGGGAACACTGAAGCTTTCTTT
CDR3 protein: CASSLAGRGNTEAFF

clone size: NA
V gene: TRBV6-2/TRBV6-3
D gene: NA
J gene: TRBJ1-3
CDR3 DNA: TGTGCCAGCAGTTACGACAGGAGAATTTCTGGAAACACCATATATTTT
CDR3 protein: CASSYDRRISGNTIYF

clone size: few
V gene: TRBV19
D gene: NA
J gene: TRBJ1-2
CDR3 DNA: TGTGCCAGTAGTATGGGCAGAAGGTTAGGAGGGGACGGGCACACCTCCTATGGCTACACCTTC
CDR3 protein: CASSMGRRLGGDGHTSYGYTF

clone size: NA
V gene: TRBV7-2
D gene: NA
J gene: TRBJ2-1
CDR3 DNA: TGTGCCAGCAGCTCCCCCAGCGGAAGCCCCCACGACAATGAGCAGTTCTTC
CDR3 protein: CASSSPSGSPHDNEQFF

clone size: NA
V gene: TRBV6-1
D gene: TRBD1
J gene: TRBJ2-2
CDR3 DNA: TGTGCCAGCAGCACCGGGACAGGGTACACCGGGGAGCTGTTTTTT
CDR3 protein: CASSTGTGYTGELFF

clone size: once
V gene: TRBV4-1
D gene: NA
J gene: TRBJ2-2
CDR3 DNA: TGCGCCAGCAGTTGGGGGCCCGGGGAGCTGTTTTTT
CDR3 protein: CASSWGPGELFF

clone size: NA
V gene: TRBV6-2/TRBV6-3
D gene: TRBD1
J gene: TRBJ1-5
CDR3 DNA: TGTGCCAGCAGTTACTCGACGGACAGGGGGAGTGAGCCCCAGCATTTT
CDR3 protein: CASSYSTDRGSEPQHF

clone size: NA
V gene: TRBV10-2
D gene: TRBD1
J gene: TRBJ1-5
CDR3 DNA: TGCGCCAGCAGTGCCGGGACAGGGGTTGGCAATCAGCCCCAGCATTTT
CDR3 protein: CASSAGTGVGNQPQHF

clone size: NA
V gene: TRBV5-1
D gene: NA
J gene: TRBJ1-1
CDR3 DNA: TGCGCCAGCAGCTTGGACCAGTTGAACACTGAAGCTTTCTTT
CDR3 protein: CASSLDQLNTEAFF

clone size: NA
V gene: TRBV9
D gene: TRBD1
J gene: TRBJ1-5
CDR3 DNA: TGTGCCAGCAGCGGAGGGACAGGGCTTAATCAGCCCCAGCATTTT
CDR3 protein: CASSGGTGLNQPQHF

clone size: NA
V gene: TRBV4-3
D gene: NA
J gene: TRBJ1-6
CDR3 DNA: TGCGCCAGCAGCCAAGAGGGAGGGAGCTATAATTCACCCCTCCACTTT
CDR3 protein: CASSQEGGSYNSPLHF

clone size: few
V gene: TRBV7-8
D gene: TRBD1
J gene: TRBJ1-1
CDR3 DNA: TGTGCCAGCAGCTCATCAGGGGGCCGGTCTGAAGCTTTCTTT
CDR3 protein: CASSSSGGRSEAFF

clone size: few
V gene: TRBV9
D gene: NA
J gene: TRBJ2-7
CDR3 DNA: TGTGCCAGCAGCGTAGGGCCAAATCGCGAGCAGTACTTC
CDR3 protein: CASSVGPNREQYF

clone size: few
V gene: TRBV7-9
D gene: NA
J gene: TRBJ1-3
CDR3 DNA: TGTGCCAGCACCCAGATCAGAACCAGGGGAGGGACTGGAAACACCATATATTTT
CDR3 protein: CASTQIRTRGGTGNTIYF

clone size: NA
V gene: TRBV20-1
D gene: NA
J gene: TRBJ1-2
CDR3 DNA: TGCAGTACTATGCAGGGCTATGGCTACACCTTC
CDR3 protein: CSTMQGYGYTF

clone size: once
V gene: TRBV27
D gene: TRBD2
J gene: TRBJ2-3
CDR3 DNA: TGTGCCAGCAGAGACCCGGGACTAGCGGGGTGGTTCGGCACAGATACGCAGTATTTT
CDR3 protein: CASRDPGLAGWFGTDTQYF

clone size: once
V gene: TRBV18
D gene: TRBD1
J gene: TRBJ1-2
CDR3 DNA: TGTGCCAGCTCACCAGTTCCAGGGGGCATTTATGGCTACACCTTC
CDR3 protein: CASSPVPGGIYGYTF

clone size: NA
V gene: TRBV19
D gene: NA
J gene: TRBJ2-1
CDR3 DNA: TGTGCCAGTAGTGAGGGGGAAACAGTCGATGAGCAGTTCTTC
CDR3 protein: CASSEGETVDEQFF

clone size: NA
V gene: TRBV5-6
D gene: NA
J gene: TRBJ2-7
CDR3 DNA: TGTGCCAGCAGCCCCCCGGGAACCTACGAGCAGTACTTC
CDR3 protein: CASSPPGTYEQYF

clone size: NA
V gene: TRBV29-1
D gene: NA
J gene: TRBJ2-5
CDR3 DNA: TGCAGCGCCACCGACCCGGGAGTGGAGACCCAGTACTTC
CDR3 protein: CSATDPGVETQYF

clone size: once
V gene: TRBV19
D gene: TRBD1
J gene: TRBJ2-7
CDR3 DNA: TGTGCCAGTAGCCCGGGGACAGCTAGCTCCTACGAGCAGTACTTC
CDR3 protein: CASSPGTASSYEQYF